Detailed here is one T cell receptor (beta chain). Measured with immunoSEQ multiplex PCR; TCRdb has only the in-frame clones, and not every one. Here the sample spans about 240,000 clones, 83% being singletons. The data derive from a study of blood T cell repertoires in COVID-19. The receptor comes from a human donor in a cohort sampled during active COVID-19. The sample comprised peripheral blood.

This chain's CDR3 is CASRRPGITLAGGRTGELFF. The CDR3 DNA follows: TGTGCCAGCAGACGCCCGGGCATTACCCTAGCGGGAGGGCGCACCGGGGAGCTGTTTTTT. V gene TRBV2 combines with J gene TRBJ2-2; 12 bases agree with TRBD2. Germline trimming cut 6 bases from V and 4 bases from J; bases unmatched to any gene: 18. The CDR3 spans 20 residues. The germline V gene encodes CDR1 SNHLY and CDR2 FYNNEI.